This TCR beta chain is from a study of regulatory dendritic cells for organ transplantation. Background on the study: Regulatory dendritic cells came from monocytes given vitamin D3 and IL-10. Day 6 dendritic cell cultures were stimulated with LPS.

Points from the study as a whole: Memory T cells were less diverse than naive, with memory CD8+ most oligoclonal.

Clones were read by immunoSEQ multiplex PCR, and TCRdb kept only the in-frame ones, dropping some. The sample gives roughly 23,000 clones, about 85% of which show up once; around 0.26% is in the top ten. Sorted T cells were CFSE-labeled and cultured 5 days with allogeneic regulatory or mature dendritic cells at 1:10. FACS sorted CD4+ or CD8+ T cells into CD45RA+ naive and CD45RO+ memory. As for this clone: Its antigen is as yet unknown.

Germline CDR1 and CDR2: MDHEN and SYDVKM. This CDR3 contains 15 residues. Trimming cost V 5 bases and J 0 bases, with 13 bases left between them. The receptor's source is a human donor in good health. The rearrangement links TRBV28 to TRBJ1-1, with D possibly matching TRBD1 (5 bases). Material for sequencing was naive CD4+ T cells from blood cultured with dendritic cells. The subset was: CD45RA+ naive T cells. The CDR3 DNA is TGTGCCAGCAGTCCTTTGGACATCTTGAACACTGAAGCTTTCTTT. Its protein is CASSPLDILNTEAFF.